This T cell receptor (beta chain) appears in the sequencing data of a study of cytomegalovirus exposure and HLA in healthy donors. This clone was observed a single time. The CDR3 extends over 14 amino acids. The V and J ends lost 6 bases and 5 bases, in that order; junction bases with no gene match: 3. Germline V gene lookup returns CDR1 LNHDA and CDR2 SQIVND (reference sequence). This table comes from immunoSEQ multiplex PCR, and its TCRdb copy is limited to in-frame clones, with some not included. The table lists approximately 280,000 clones, about 86% of them singletons. The receptor was derived from a woman aged 18 to 35 in good health and CMV-seronegative. Material for sequencing was PBMCs. The J gene is TRBJ2-3, the V gene TRBV19; 12 nucleotides match TRBD2. In DNA, the CDR3 is TGTGCCAGTAGCCTACTAGCGGGGGGAGATACGCAGTATTTT. This sequence encodes CASSLLAGGDTQYF.